This T cell receptor beta chain derives from a study of OX40 agonist ivuxolimab in advanced cancers. About the research overall: People in dose escalation had one of these cancers: hepatocellular carcinoma, melanoma, renal cell or head and neck cancer. Study observations and caveats: Both blood CD4+ and CD8+ T cells showed clonal growth by week 6 at 0.1 to 3.0 mg/kg. Relative to CD4+, CD8+ T cells held more expanded clones on average.

Germline V gene sequence: CDR1 SGHRS, CDR2 YFSETQ. The CDR3 consists of 14 residues. V lost 4 bases to trimming and J lost 5 bases; unmatched junction nucleotides: 6. Clones were sequenced by immunoSEQ multiplex PCR, and TCRdb holds only the in-frame ones, with some missing. The table lists approximately 65,000 clones, roughly 84% of them singletons. With respect to this clone: Its target is not known.

The J gene is TRBJ2-5, the V gene TRBV5-1; 9 positions match TRBD1. The clonotype originates from an adult with an advanced solid tumor such as melanoma, head and neck, liver or kidney cancer. Sequenced material: CD4+ or CD8+ T cells sorted from blood, taken in a trial of the OX40 agonist ivuxolimab. CDR3 region: CASSHGQGTETQYF. Here the CDR3 DNA reads TGCGCCAGCAGCCACGGACAGGGGACGGAGACCCAGTACTTC. Full variable domain (remainder filled in from reference TRBV5-1 and TRBJ2-5): KAGVTQTPRYLIKTRGQQVTLSCSPISGHRSVSWYQQTPGQGLQFLFEYFSETQRNKGNFPGRFSGRQFSNSRSEMNVSTLELGDSALYLCASSHGQGTETQYFGPGTRLLVL.